This TCR beta chain was retrieved from a study of radiation and T cells in renal cell carcinoma. TCRdb's table, derived via immunoSEQ multiplex PCR, lists solely in-frame clones and lacks some. In the table there are around 64,000 clones, approximately 84% of which are singletons. The time point: baseline pretreatment blood. The treatment here: 15 Gy SBRT to primary tumor, nephrectomy 4 weeks later. Germline CDR1 reads KGHSH; CDR2 reads LQKENI. V shed 3 bases, J shed 8 bases, and the junction held 6 bases outside the gene matches. This CDR3 spans 14 amino acids. Study conclusions and caveats: Without pretreatment biopsies, baseline tumor clonotype presence was undetermined.

In regard to this clone: The antigen is not known.

This sample comprised blood, obtained from a patient whose treatment included radiotherapy and nephrectomy. This TCR came from a man aged 60 to 75 with renal cell carcinoma. This rearrangement joins TRBV18 to TRBJ2-1; 8 positions agree with TRBD2. This chain's CDR3 is CASSPDSGAYEQFF. CDR3 bases: TGTGCCAGCTCACCTGATAGCGGGGCTTATGAGCAGTTCTTC.